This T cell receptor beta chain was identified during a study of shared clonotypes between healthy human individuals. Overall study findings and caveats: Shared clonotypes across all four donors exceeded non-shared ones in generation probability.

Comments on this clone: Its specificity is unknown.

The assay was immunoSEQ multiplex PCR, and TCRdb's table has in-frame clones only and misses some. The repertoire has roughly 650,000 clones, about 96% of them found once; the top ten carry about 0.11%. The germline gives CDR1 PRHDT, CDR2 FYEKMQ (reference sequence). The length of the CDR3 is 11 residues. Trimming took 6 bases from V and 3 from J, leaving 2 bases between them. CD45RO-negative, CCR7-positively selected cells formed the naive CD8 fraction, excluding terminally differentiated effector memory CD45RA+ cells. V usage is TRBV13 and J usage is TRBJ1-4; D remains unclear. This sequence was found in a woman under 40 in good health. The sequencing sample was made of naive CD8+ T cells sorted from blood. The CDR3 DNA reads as TGTGCCAGCAGTTCTAATGAAAAACTGTTTTTT. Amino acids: CASSSNEKLFF.